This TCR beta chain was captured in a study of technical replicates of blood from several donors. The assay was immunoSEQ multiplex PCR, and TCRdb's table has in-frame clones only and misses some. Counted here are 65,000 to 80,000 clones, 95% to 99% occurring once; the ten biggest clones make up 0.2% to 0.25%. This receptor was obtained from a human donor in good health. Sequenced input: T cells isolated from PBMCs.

The CDR3 loop is CASSLGIGVQPQHF. CDR3 coding DNA: TGTGCCAGCTCACTCGGGATTGGAGTTCAGCCCCAGCATTTT. The chain combines TRBV18 with TRBJ1-5, with D hard to call. Trimming shortened V by 4 bases and J by 6 bases, and 13 bases separated the two germline ends. Germline lookup yields CDR1 KGHSH and CDR2 LQKENI. The CDR3 length is 14 residues. Based on the CDR3 plus reference TRBV18 and TRBJ1-5, the full variable domain is NAGVMQNPRHLVRRRGQEARLRCSPMKGHSHVYWYRQLPEEGLKFMVYLQKENIIDESGMPKERFSAEFPKEGPSILRIQQVVRGDSAAYFCASSLGIGVQPQHFGDGTRLSIL.